These 28 T cell receptor beta chains originate from one sample sequenced in a study of blood T cell repertoires in COVID-19. TCRdb keeps only in-frame clones here, not all; method: immunoSEQ multiplex PCR. Among around 250,000 clones listed, 80% to 90% were seen once. Sequencing was performed on PBMCs or T cells enriched from blood (not recorded which). These receptors were collected from a woman aged 40 to 55 who had been exposed to COVID-19.

This clone came up once. The chain recombines TRBV27 with TRBJ1-1; 11 bases align to TRBD1. V was clipped by 5 bases and J by 5 bases; unmatched bases: 7. Germline CDR1 reads MNHEY; CDR2 reads SMNVEV (reference sequence). This CDR3 spans 15 amino acids. The CDR3 bases are TGTGCCAGCAGTGAGGGACAGGGGGGAAGTACTGAAGCTTTCTTT. It is translated as CASSEGQGGSTEAFF.

Remarks on this clone: The same CDR3 also results from other DNA sequences found in this sample. The chain carries TRBV30 and TRBJ2-7, with D perhaps TRBD1 (6 bases). This CDR3 is built from 11 residues. Germline V CDR1 and CDR2: GTSNPN, SVGIG (reference sequence). With 5 bases removed from V and 1 base from J, the gap between germline ends came to 6 bases. CDR3: CAWGQSYEQYF. The CDR3 DNA is TGTGCCTGGGGACAGTCCTACGAGCAGTACTTC.

V gene TRBV2 combines with J gene TRBJ2-6; D perhaps matches TRBD1 (6 bases). There are 14 residues in the CDR3. CDR1 and CDR2 (germline): SNHLY, FYNNEI. Trimming removed 7 bases at V and 1 base at J, with 8 bases between. CDR3 DNA sequence: TGTGCCAGCACCACAGGGTCTGGGGCCAACGTCCTGACTTTC. Protein: CASTTGSGANVLTF.

The count of this clone is one. This rearrangement joins TRBV24-1 to TRBJ2-3, with 11 bases matching TRBD2. V lost 2 bases, J lost 2 bases, and 11 bases stayed unmatched. This CDR3 comprises 19 residues. Germline CDR1 is KGHDR and CDR2 is SFDVKD. The CDR3 DNA reads as TGTGCCACCAGTGATTATCTGGGGACTAGCGGTTCTTTCACAGATACGCAGTATTTT. Its translation is CATSDYLGTSGSFTDTQYF.

The CDR3 DNA sequence: TGTGCCAGCAAACGGGGGGCCGAGAATGAGCAGTTCTTC. Translating gives CASKRGAENEQFF. The V and J genes are TRBV12-3 or TRBV12-4 and TRBJ2-1, with a weak D call TRBD2 (7 bases). V was shortened by 7 bases and J by 7 bases, with 14 bases between the two germline ends. The CDR3 has 13 residues.

This clone has only one observation. The J gene is TRBJ1-4, the V gene TRBV7-9, with 7 bases that match TRBD1. The CDR3 spans 16 residues. Germline CDR1 SEHNR, CDR2 FQNEAQ (reference sequence). The V gene end was trimmed by 3 bases and the J gene end by 3 bases; junction bases not matched to a gene: 7. The CDR3 is CASSLNPGTANEKLFF. As DNA, the CDR3 is TGTGCCAGCAGCTTGAATCCCGGGACAGCTAATGAAAAACTGTTTTTT. Using reference TRBV7-9 and TRBJ1-4 for the parts outside the CDR3, the full variable domain is DTGVSQNPRHKITKRGQNVTFRCDPISEHNRLYWYRQTLGQGPEFLTYFQNEAQLEKSRLLSDRFSAERPKGSFSTLEIQRTEQGDSAMYLCASSLNPGTANEKLFFGSGTQLSVL.

The rearrangement joins TRBV14 to TRBJ2-7; 7 bases line up with TRBD2. This CDR3 region has 15 residues. Germline V gives CDR1 SGHDN, CDR2 FVKESK. V lost 4 bases and J lost 1; bases outside the gene matches: 7. In DNA form, the CDR3 reads TGTGCCAGCAGCCTTAGGTGGCGGGGGTCCTACGAGCAGTACTTC. Translation: CASSLRWRGSYEQYF.

The chain employs TRBV30 and TRBJ1-6, with 11 bases matching TRBD1. Losses at the gene ends were 2 bases for V and 11 bases for J; bases not matched to a gene: 2. There are 13 residues in the CDR3. Germline CDR1 is GTSNPN and CDR2 is SVGIG (reference sequence). This CDR3 is CAWSLGQGAPLHF. CDR3 in DNA: TGTGCCTGGAGTTTGGGACAGGGGGCACCCCTCCACTTT.

The rearrangement joins TRBV6-5 to TRBJ2-5; 7 nucleotides match TRBD2. The CDR3 loop spans 15 amino acids. J gave up 5 bases and V 6 bases, and 12 bases lay outside the gene matches. Germline CDR1 and CDR2: MNHEY and SVGAGI. CDR3 in amino acids: CASSRTRGSAETQYF. As DNA, the CDR3 is TGTGCCAGCAGCCGGACTAGGGGATCGGCGGAGACCCAGTACTTC.

The chain employs TRBV7-6 and TRBJ2-1, with D unresolved. The CDR3 is 15 amino acids. Trimming pared 2 bases from V and 10 bases from J, leaving 18 bases between. Germline V gene sequence: CDR1 SGHVS, CDR2 FNYEAQ. The CDR3 DNA reads TGTGCCAGCAGCTTACTTGGAGCCTCTTCAATGGAGCAGTTCTTC. It encodes CASSLLGASSMEQFF.

The chain is built from TRBV28 and TRBJ2-7; no definite D call. V lost 8 bases and J lost 0, with 14 bases in between. Germline V CDR1 and CDR2: MDHEN, SYDVKM. The CDR3 covers 14 residues. The CDR3 protein is CASHVNSYSYEQYF. The DNA for the CDR3 is TGTGCCAGCCACGTCAACTCCTACTCCTACGAGCAGTACTTC.

The CDR3 region is CASSLAGYSPLHF. Written as DNA, the CDR3 is TGCGCCAGCAGCTTGGCCGGGTATTCACCCCTCCACTTT. This sequence joins TRBV5-1 and TRBJ1-6; D gene ambiguous. The germline V gene has CDR1 SGHRS and CDR2 YFSETQ. V gave up 0 bases and J gave up 8 bases, with 6 bases separating them. This CDR3 has 13 amino acids.

This clone occurred many times. The same CDR3 is also encoded by other DNA sequences in this sample. The chain links TRBV4-3 to TRBJ1-1; D is ambiguous. Trimming took off 1 base at V and 1 base at J, with 4 bases between the two ends. The CDR3 extends over 13 amino acids. Germline V gene sequence: CDR1 LGHNA, CDR2 YSLEER. CDR3: CASSQVQNTEAFF. In DNA form, the CDR3 reads TGCGCCAGCAGCCAAGTCCAGAACACTGAAGCTTTCTTT.

The chain combines TRBV16 with TRBJ1-4; 7 bases fit TRBD1. The junction had 11 bases not matched to a gene; V was cut back by 2 bases and J by 8 bases. The CDR3 spans 16 residues. Germline CDR1 is KGHSY and CDR2 is FQNENV. The CDR3 sequence: CASSQPDRETEEKLFF. Here the CDR3 DNA reads TGTGCCAGCAGCCAACCCGACAGGGAAACGGAAGAAAAACTGTTTTTT. Using reference TRBV16 and TRBJ1-4 for the parts outside the CDR3, the full variable domain is GEEVAQTPKHLVRGEGQKAKLYCAPIKGHSYVFWYQQVLKNEFKFLISFQNENVFDETGMPKERFSAKCLPNSPCSLEIQATKLEDSAVYFCASSQPDRETEEKLFFGSGTQLSVL.

The chain employs TRBV6-5 and TRBJ2-3; TRBD2 might be the D (5 bases). Per germline, CDR1 MNHEY and CDR2 SVGAGI. The CDR3 runs to 16 residues. Trimming took off 0 bases at V and 2 bases at J, with 12 bases between the two ends. CDR3 nucleotides: TGTGCCAGCAGTTACTCGATTTCGGGGTACACAGATACGCAGTATTTT. This encodes CASSYSISGYTDTQYF.

The chain combines TRBV30 with TRBJ1-2, with D unresolved. V was trimmed by 5 bases and J by 0 bases, leaving 7 bases between them. The CDR3 contains 12 residues. The germline V gene has CDR1 GTSNPN and CDR2 SVGIG (reference sequence). CDR3 protein: CAWSPANYGYTF. CDR3 bases: TGTGCCTGGTCTCCTGCTAACTATGGCTACACCTTC.

The V call is TRBV9, the J call TRBJ1-3; maybe TRBD1 (6 bases). Germline CDR1 reads SGDLS; CDR2 reads YYNGEE. The CDR3 sequence is 16 residues long. Trimming left V 0 bases short and J 2 bases short, with 12 bases between. The CDR3 nucleotides read TGTGCCAGCAGCGTAGCTTTGGCAGGGGCTGGAAACACCATATATTTT. Protein product: CASSVALAGAGNTIYF.

V is TRBV5-1 and J is TRBJ2-1, with 8 nucleotides matching TRBD2. The CDR3 sequence is 15 residues long. Per the germline V gene, CDR1 is SGHRS and CDR2 is YFSETQ. The J segment lost 9 bases and the V segment lost 1 base, leaving 9 bases of the junction unmatched. CDR3 in amino acids: CASSLIAGGWGEQFF. The CDR3 DNA reads as TGCGCCAGCAGCTTGATCGCGGGGGGTTGGGGTGAGCAGTTCTTC.

The chain combines TRBV12-5 with TRBJ2-3; 8 bases are shared with TRBD2. CDR1 is LGHNT, CDR2 FRNRAP, per germline. V was pared by 6 bases and J by 5 bases, with 4 bases of the junction left unmatched. The CDR3 length is 13 residues. CDR3 residues: CASGVAGRDTQYF. The CDR3 coding sequence is TGTGCTAGTGGAGTAGCGGGGAGAGATACGCAGTATTTT. The variable domain in full, completed from reference TRBV12-5 and TRBJ2-3, reads DARVTQTPRHKVTEMGQEVTMRCQPILGHNTVFWYRQTMMQGLELLAYFRNRAPLDDSGMPKDRFSAEMPDATLATLKIQPSEPRDSAVYFCASGVAGRDTQYFGPGTRLTVL.

This clone was counted a single time. This chain joins TRBV18 and TRBJ1-1; D is ambiguous. The germline V gene has CDR1 KGHSH and CDR2 LQKENI. The length of the CDR3 is 15 residues. V was pared by 1 base and J by 4 bases, with 13 bases between. This chain's CDR3 is CASSPQEGSGTEAFF. The CDR3 nucleotides are TGTGCCAGCTCACCACAAGAGGGTTCGGGCACTGAAGCTTTCTTT. Drawing the rest from reference TRBV18 and TRBJ1-1, the complete variable domain is NAGVMQNPRHLVRRRGQEARLRCSPMKGHSHVYWYRQLPEEGLKFMVYLQKENIIDESGMPKERFSAEFPKEGPSILRIQQVVRGDSAAYFCASSPQEGSGTEAFFGQGTRLTVV.

This chain connects TRBV19 to TRBJ2-5; 10 bases are a match to TRBD2. The germline gives CDR1 LNHDA, CDR2 SQIVND (reference sequence). This CDR3 is 17 amino acids long. With 3 bases clipped from V and 0 bases from J, the junction kept 7 bases outside the gene matches. This chain's CDR3 is CASSILAGDKYQETQYF. The CDR3 DNA reads TGTGCCAGTAGTATCCTAGCGGGAGATAAATACCAAGAGACCCAGTACTTC.

In DNA, the CDR3 is TGTGCCAGCAGCGTAGGGTCAGGGGGCTTCGGGGAGCTGTTTTTT. It codes for CASSVGSGGFGELFF. V and J are TRBV9 and TRBJ2-2, with 8 bases identical to TRBD1. The V and J ends lost 0 bases and 7 bases, in that order; junction bases with no gene match: 5. Germline CDR1 SGDLS, CDR2 YYNGEE. The CDR3 is 15 amino acids.

CDR3 loop: CASSLWEGPRTEAFF. DNA of the CDR3: TGTGCCAGCAGTTTATGGGAGGGGCCGAGGACTGAAGCTTTCTTT. The rearrangement uses TRBV6-2 or TRBV6-3 and TRBJ1-1, with a tentative D call TRBD1 (5 bases). CDR3 length: 15 amino acids. The germline V gene encodes CDR1 MNHEY and CDR2 SVGEGT. V lost 4 bases, J lost 5 bases, and 17 bases lay in between.

V usage is TRBV2 and J usage is TRBJ1-6, with TRBD1 matching 8 bases. This CDR3 has 15 amino acids. Germline V gene lookup returns CDR1 SNHLY and CDR2 FYNNEI. Trimming took 6 bases from V and 9 from J; bases not matched to a gene: 10. The CDR3 sequence is CASSARTGMASPLHF. CDR3 in DNA: TGTGCCAGCAGCGCCCGGACAGGGATGGCTTCACCCCTCCACTTT.

The chain carries TRBV11-3 and TRBJ1-6; TRBD1 might be the D (6 bases). The V end was cut by 0 bases, the J end by 7 bases, with 10 bases between. Germline CDR1 is SGHNT and CDR2 is YENEEA. The CDR3 is 15 residues long. The CDR3 protein is CASSLDPGANSPLHF. The CDR3 DNA follows: TGTGCCAGCAGCTTAGATCCAGGGGCGAATTCACCCCTCCACTTT.

This clone was seen a handful of times. The gene calls are TRBV7-2 and TRBJ1-6; a possible D gene is TRBD1 (5 bases). The germline CDR1 and CDR2 sequences are SGHTA and FQGNSA. The V end was cut by 1 base, the J end by 10 bases, with 14 bases between. The CDR3 length is 15 residues. The CDR3 region has the DNA TGTGCCAGCAGCTTAGGGAGGGGATTGGGGTCACCCCTCCACTTT. As protein: CASSLGRGLGSPLHF.

CDR3 protein: CASRREDTQYF. The DNA for the CDR3 is TGTGCCAGCAGGAGGGAAGATACGCAGTATTTT. The V call is TRBV2, the J call TRBJ2-3, with D possibly being TRBD2 (5 bases). V was cut by 6 bases and J by 5 bases, with 6 bases left in between. This CDR3 contains 11 residues. Germline CDR1 SNHLY, CDR2 FYNNEI.

The chain recombines TRBV2 with TRBJ2-1; D is possibly TRBD2 (6 bases). CDR1 is SNHLY and CDR2 is FYNNEI in the germline V gene. The CDR3 is made up of 15 amino acids. Trimming pared 2 bases from V and 0 bases from J, leaving 8 bases between. The CDR3 coding sequence is TGTGCCAGCAGTGAACGCGGGGACTCCTACAATGAGCAGTTCTTC. The encoded protein is CASSERGDSYNEQFF. The complete variable domain, with remaining parts taken from reference TRBV2 and TRBJ2-1, reads EPEVTQTPSHQVTQMGQEVILRCVPISNHLYFYWYRQILGQKVEFLVSFYNNEISEKSEIFDDQFSVERPDGSNFTLKIRSTKLEDSAMYFCASSERGDSYNEQFFGPGTRLTVL.